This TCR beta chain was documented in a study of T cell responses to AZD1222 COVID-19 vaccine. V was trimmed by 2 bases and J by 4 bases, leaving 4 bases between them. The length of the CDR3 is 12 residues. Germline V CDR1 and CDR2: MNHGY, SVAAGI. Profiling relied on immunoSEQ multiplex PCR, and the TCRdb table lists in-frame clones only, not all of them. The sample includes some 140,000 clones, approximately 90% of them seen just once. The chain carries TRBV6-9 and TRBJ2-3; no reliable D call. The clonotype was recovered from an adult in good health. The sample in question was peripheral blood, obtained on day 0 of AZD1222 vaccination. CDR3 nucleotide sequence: TGTGCCAGCAGTTATGGGCCAGATACGCAGTATTTT. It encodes CASSYGPDTQYF.